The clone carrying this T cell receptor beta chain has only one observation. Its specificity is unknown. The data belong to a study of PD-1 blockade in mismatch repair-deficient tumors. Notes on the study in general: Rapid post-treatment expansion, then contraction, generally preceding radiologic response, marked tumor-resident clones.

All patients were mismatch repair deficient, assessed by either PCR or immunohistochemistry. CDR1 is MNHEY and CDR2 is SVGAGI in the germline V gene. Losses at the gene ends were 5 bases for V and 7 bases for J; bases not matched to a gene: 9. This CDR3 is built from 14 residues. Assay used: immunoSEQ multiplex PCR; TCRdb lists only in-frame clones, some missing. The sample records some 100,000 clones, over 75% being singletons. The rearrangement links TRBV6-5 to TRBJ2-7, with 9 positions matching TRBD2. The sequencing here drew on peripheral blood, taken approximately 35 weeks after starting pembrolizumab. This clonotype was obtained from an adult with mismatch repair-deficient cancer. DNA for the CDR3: TGTGCCAGCAGTCGGCGGGAGGGGACTTTGGAGCAGTACTTC. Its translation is CASSRREGTLEQYF.